This is a list of T cell receptor beta chains from one sample in a study of beta chain features in type 1 diabetes. Generated by immunoSEQ multiplex PCR, the TCRdb table keeps only in-frame clones and is missing some. This table has more than 200,000 clones, roughly 17% appearing once. Input material: naive CD4+ T cells from blood. These receptors were taken from a man younger than 45 with type 1 diabetes. CDR3s include the opening cysteine and the closing phenylalanine or tryptophan. D genes are given only for firm matches. For some rows the clone size is stated as once, few or many, or as a class when expanded; others skip it.

d_call j_call v_call clone_size cdr3_nt cdr3_aa
NA TRBJ2-2 TRBV14 NA TGTGCCAGCAGCCAAGATCGGAGGGAGCTGTTTTTT CASSQDRRELFF
NA TRBJ2-5 TRBV25-1 NA TGTGCCAGCAGTGAGTCCGGGCCTAAAGAGACCCAGTACTTC CASSESGPKETQYF
NA TRBJ2-3 TRBV15 NA TGTGCCACCAGCAACGGGAACACAGATACGCAGTATTTT CATSNGNTDTQYF
NA TRBJ2-7 TRBV20-1 few TGCAGTGGACTCTACGAGCAGTACTTC CSGLYEQYF
NA TRBJ2-6 TRBV9 NA TGTGCCAGCAGCCCCCGGGGCTCTGGGGCCAACGTCCTGACTTTC CASSPRGSGANVLTF
NA TRBJ2-4 TRBV7-2 NA TGTGCCAGCAGCTTAGCGGAGGAGGGTAGAAACATTCAGTACTTC CASSLAEEGRNIQYF
TRBD1 TRBJ1-1 TRBV13 few TGTGCCAGCAGCTGGGGACAGGGCCAAAGGAACACTGAAGCTTTCTTT CASSWGQGQRNTEAFF
NA TRBJ2-1 TRBV7-9 few TGTGCCAGCAGCTTTATCCCTGGAGAGCAGTTCTTC CASSFIPGEQFF
TRBD2 TRBJ2-3 TRBV9 few TGTGCCAGCAGCGTAGAGGGGGAACTAGCGGCAGATACGCAGTATTTT CASSVEGELAADTQYF
NA TRBJ1-5 TRBV14 few TGTGCCAGCAGCCAGGGCGATGGCAATCAGCCCCAGCATTTT CASSQGDGNQPQHF
NA TRBJ2-3 TRBV5-1 NA TGCGCCAGCAGCTTGGGGAGCCGCGCAAACACAGATACGCAGTATTTT CASSLGSRANTDTQYF
TRBD2 TRBJ2-7 TRBV29-1 NA TGCAGCGTCGCCGGGACTAGCGGCGTCTACGAGCAGTACTTC CSVAGTSGVYEQYF
NA TRBJ1-1 TRBV7-9 few TGTGCCAGCAGCTTACAGGGGCAGAACACTGAAGCTTTCTTT CASSLQGQNTEAFF
NA TRBJ2-4 TRBV21-1 few TGTGCCAGCAGCAAAGGCACTAGCGGGAGAAACATTCAGTACTTC CASSKGTSGRNIQYF
NA TRBJ2-3 TRBV27 few TGTGCCAGCAGTAATAGCGGTCAGGGAGCAGATACGCAGTATTTT CASSNSGQGADTQYF
NA TRBJ2-1 TRBV19 NA TGTGCCAGTAGAAAGGGCGGCCGCAATGAGCAGTTCTTC CASRKGGRNEQFF
TRBD1 TRBJ1-2 TRBV30 NA TGTGCCTGGAGTACAGGGGCCTATGGCTACACCTTC CAWSTGAYGYTF
TRBD2 TRBJ2-5 TRBV7-2 NA TGTGCCAGCAGCTTAATGGGAGGGCAGCAGACCCAGTACTTC CASSLMGGQQTQYF
NA TRBJ1-2 TRBV30 few TGTGCCTGGAGTGTAGGCGGCGGCTACACCTTC CAWSVGGGYTF
TRBD2 TRBJ2-7 TRBV27 NA TGTGCCAGCATCTTTATGGCTAGCGGGATTGGTGAGCAGTACTTC CASIFMASGIGEQYF
TRBD2 TRBJ2-7 TRBV29-1 NA TGCAGCGTTGTTCTACTTGGGAGCGGGAGTAGGGACGACGAGCAGTACTTC CSVVLLGSGSRDDEQYF
NA TRBJ2-4 TRBV19 NA TGTGCCAGTACCCTAGGCGGGGACAGATCCCGCCATCAGTACTTC CASTLGGDRSRHQYF
NA TRBJ2-3 TRBV30 few TGTGCCTGGAGTGTACTTCTCAGTAGCACAGATACGCAGTATTTT CAWSVLLSSTDTQYF
NA TRBJ2-7 TRBV4-3 few TGCGCCAGCAGCCAAGAGCAGACACCCCTCTACGAGCAGTACTTC CASSQEQTPLYEQYF
TRBD1 TRBJ2-2 TRBV29-1 NA TGCAGCGTTGGAAGGGGACAGGGGGACACCGGGGAGCTGTTTTTT CSVGRGQGDTGELFF
TRBD2 TRBJ2-1 TRBV7-6 NA TGTGCCAGCAGCCTTGGGACTAGCGGGAGTTTAGGGCACAATGAGCAGTTCTTC CASSLGTSGSLGHNEQFF